A selection of T cell receptor beta chains follows, all from one sample in a study of T-cell reconstitution after alpha-beta-depleted transplantation in children. Using its own MiXCR run on the PCR reads, TCRdb lists one record per CDR3 protein. The sample records approximately 150,000 distinct CDR3 sequences, more than 8% being singletons. This sample comprised PBMCs, mostly from graft donor cells, obtained 180 days after TCRalphabeta/CD19-depleted stem cell transplant. These receptor sequences come from a female patient between 2 and 10 years old who had a stem cell transplant for congenital amegakaryocytic thrombocytopenia, so the T cells may come from the graft donor. CDR3s include the opening cysteine and the closing phenylalanine or tryptophan. The order of the fields is CDR3 DNA, CDR3 protein, clone size, D gene, J gene, V gene. The D gene is left open where the match is weak. Size is omitted from some rows. Given values are once, few, many or a class for expanded clones.

TGCGCCAGCAGCCTTGTCGGAGCAACTAATGAAAAACTGTTTTTT,CASSLVGATNEKLFF,many,-,TRBJ1-4,TRBV5-1
TGTGCCATCAGGCAGACTAGCCAGAACACCGGGGAGCTGTTTTTT,CAIRQTSQNTGELFF,many,TRBD2,TRBJ2-2,TRBV10-3
TGCGCCAGCAGCGTGACGGGGGAGGACTATGGCTACACCTTC,CASSVTGEDYGYTF,many,-,TRBJ1-2,TRBV5-1
TGTGCCACCATTGACCCCATCTCGGGGGGACAGGACTACAATGAGCAGTTCTTC,CATIDPISGGQDYNEQFF,-,-,TRBJ2-1,TRBV24-1
TGTGCCAGCAGCTCCCATAGCTCCTACAATGAGCAGTTCTTC,CASSSHSSYNEQFF,many,-,TRBJ2-1,TRBV11-2
TGCGCCAGCAGCCTCGGGACCGGAATTCGGGGCGGCCCTGAAGCTTTCTTT,CASSLGTGIRGGPEAFF,few,-,TRBJ1-1,TRBV5-1
TGCAGTGCTAATGGACCGGGCGGCTCCTACGAGCAGTACTTC,CSANGPGGSYEQYF,-,-,TRBJ2-7,TRBV20-1
TGTGCCAGCAGTTACTTTCGGGACCAAGAGACCCAGTACTTC,CASSYFRDQETQYF,many,-,TRBJ2-5,TRBV6-5
TGTGCCAGCAGCTTAGTCGGGGCAGTTGATTTCCTTGGCTACACCTTC,CASSLVGAVDFLGYTF,many,-,TRBJ1-2,TRBV7-2
TGTGCCAGCAGTGCCCCAACCTACGAGCAGTACTTC,CASSAPTYEQYF,-,-,TRBJ2-7,TRBV6-1
TGTGCCAGCAGCATAGACAGGGGTAATGAGCAGTTCTTC,CASSIDRGNEQFF,many,TRBD1,TRBJ2-1,TRBV7-2
TGTGCCAGCAGCTTAGAACAGGGGGCATATTCACCCCTCCACTTT,CASSLEQGAYSPLHF,many,TRBD1,TRBJ1-6,TRBV7-2
TGTGCCTGGAGTTATTACAGGGGGCGGACGTATGGCTACACCTTC,CAWSYYRGRTYGYTF,-,TRBD1,TRBJ1-2,TRBV30
TGTGCCTGGAGTGTACTACAGCGGGGGGTCTATCGAGATACGCAGTATTTT,CAWSVLQRGVYRDTQYF,few,TRBD2,TRBJ2-3,TRBV30
TGTGCCAGCAGTTTAAGTGGGCGGGGAATGAAAACTGAAGCTTTCTTT,CASSLSGRGMKTEAFF,few,-,TRBJ1-1,TRBV12-3/TRBV12-4
TGTGCCAGCAGTTTAACAGGCCCAACTCTCTACGAGCAGTACTTC,CASSLTGPTLYEQYF,many,-,TRBJ2-7,TRBV28
TGTGCCAGCATCCGGAACACTGAAGCTTTCTTT,CASIRNTEAFF,-,-,TRBJ1-1,TRBV6-5
TGTGCCAGCAGCTTATTCCCCCGCGAGCAGTTCTTC,CASSLFPREQFF,many,-,TRBJ2-1,TRBV7-9
TGTGCCAGCAGCCAAGCGGGATACAATGAGCAGTTCTTC,CASSQAGYNEQFF,many,-,TRBJ2-1,TRBV14
TGCAGTGCTAGAGCCGAGGACAGGGCCCACACCTTC,CSARAEDRAHTF,many,TRBD1,TRBJ1-2,TRBV20-1
TGCGCCAGCAGCCAAGGGGCCCAGGCAGATACGCAGTATTTT,CASSQGAQADTQYF,few,-,TRBJ2-3,TRBV4-1
TGCAGTGCTAGCATCCACACAGATACGCAGTATTTT,CSASIHTDTQYF,few,-,TRBJ2-3,TRBV20-1
TGTGCCAGCAGGGAACTAGCGGGAGGAATCTACAATGAGCAGTTCTTC,CASRELAGGIYNEQFF,many,TRBD2,TRBJ2-1,TRBV28
TGCGCCAGCAGCTTGTGGACAGGGGCGAGCTACGAGCAGTACTTC,CASSLWTGASYEQYF,many,TRBD1,TRBJ2-7,TRBV5-1
TGTGCCAGCAGAAGACAGGGGGAGATCTTCAGGAGTGAAAAACTGTTTTTT,CASRRQGEIFRSEKLFF,few,TRBD1,TRBJ1-4,TRBV28
TGTGCCAGCAGTGAATCGGGAGGTGCATCCTACGAGCAGTACTTC,CASSESGGASYEQYF,many,TRBD2,TRBJ2-7,TRBV25-1
TGCAGTGCCGATGGACTAGCGGGCACAGATACGCAGTATTTT,CSADGLAGTDTQYF,many,TRBD2,TRBJ2-3,TRBV20-1
TGTGCCAGCAGCTTAGACAGGGGCAGCAATCAGCCCCAGCATTTT,CASSLDRGSNQPQHF,many,-,TRBJ1-5,TRBV11-2
TGCGCCAGCAGCTTGGATGCCGGATCGGGCGGAGAGACCCAGTACTTC,CASSLDAGSGGETQYF,few,-,TRBJ2-5,TRBV5-1
TGTGCCAGCAGCCAGGGGATCAGGGGGACTGAAGCTTTCTTT,CASSQGIRGTEAFF,many,TRBD1,TRBJ1-1,TRBV3-1
TGTGCCAGCAGCCTCGGACAGGGGGCCTATGAGCAGTTCTTC,CASSLGQGAYEQFF,many,TRBD1,TRBJ2-1,TRBV7-9
TGCGCCAGCAGCTCCCGACAGGGCCATGGCTACGAGCAGTACTTC,CASSSRQGHGYEQYF,few,TRBD1,TRBJ2-7,TRBV5-1
TGTGCCATCAAGGCCCACCGGGACCAAGAGACCCAGTACTTC,CAIKAHRDQETQYF,many,-,TRBJ2-5,TRBV10-3
TGTGCCTGGGGAGACTATGGCTACACCTTC,CAWGDYGYTF,-,-,TRBJ1-2,TRBV30
TGTGCCAGCAGTTACCGGTCGGGACAGGAGGGGTCTGGGGCCAACGTCCTGACTTTC,CASSYRSGQEGSGANVLTF,many,TRBD1,TRBJ2-6,TRBV6-2/TRBV6-3
TGTGCCAGCAGAACCGGGACAGGGGCCGTTCGTGGGAATTCACCCCTCCACTTT,CASRTGTGAVRGNSPLHF,-,TRBD1,TRBJ1-6,TRBV27
TGTGCCAGCAGCTTAAGATCAGCGGGCGAGCAGTACTTC,CASSLRSAGEQYF,few,-,TRBJ2-7,TRBV11-2
TGTGCCATCAGTGGGTCGGGTGAAAAACTGTTTTTT,CAISGSGEKLFF,few,-,TRBJ1-4,TRBV10-3
TGCGCCAGCAGCCCGTGGCAGGGTCGAACTGAAGCTTTCTTT,CASSPWQGRTEAFF,many,-,TRBJ1-1,TRBV5-1
TGCGCCAGCAGCCACGGGTCGCGGGGCGATACGCAGTATTTT,CASSHGSRGDTQYF,-,-,TRBJ2-3,TRBV5-1
TGCGCCAGCAGAGCGACAGTGTACGAGCAGTACTTC,CASRATVYEQYF,many,-,TRBJ2-7,TRBV5-1
TGTGCCAGCAGCCCCTCTTCATTGGGGCAGTTCTTC,CASSPSSLGQFF,many,-,TRBJ2-1,TRBV7-9
TGTGCCAGCAGTAAGGAAGCCAGGGAGCTGTTTTTT,CASSKEARELFF,many,-,TRBJ2-2,TRBV12-3/TRBV12-4
TGTGCCAGCAGTGAGCAGGGGGGCTATGGCTACACCTTC,CASSEQGGYGYTF,many,TRBD1,TRBJ1-2,TRBV12-3/TRBV12-4
TGTGCCAGCAGCCAAGTACCATCAGGGGCCAACGTCCTGACTTTC,CASSQVPSGANVLTF,many,-,TRBJ2-6,TRBV3-1
TGCAGTGCTAGAGGGCAGGGGGGGACCTACGAGCAGTACTTC,CSARGQGGTYEQYF,many,-,TRBJ2-7,TRBV20-1
TGCAGTGCTCTGATTTTTATCAATGAGCAGTTCTTC,CSALIFINEQFF,many,-,TRBJ2-1,TRBV20-1
TGTGCCAGCAGTTTTGGGGGGGGAGGCGCTTTCTTT,CASSFGGGGAFF,few,-,TRBJ1-1,TRBV12-3/TRBV12-4
TGCAGTGCTAGCGGGCCGCCAAGGTCCTACGAGCAGTACTTC,CSASGPPRSYEQYF,many,-,TRBJ2-7,TRBV20-1
TGCGCCAGCAGCAGTCCCGCGTCCTACGAGCAGTACTTC,CASSSPASYEQYF,-,-,TRBJ2-7,TRBV5-1
TGTGCCAGCAGTTTCTCGCCGGGACAACGGATAGTCTATGGCTACACCTTC,CASSFSPGQRIVYGYTF,-,-,TRBJ1-2,TRBV12-3/TRBV12-4
TGCGCCAGCAGCCAAGGAGTTTTGTGGAGGGGAGGTGAAGCTTTCTTT,CASSQGVLWRGGEAFF,few,-,TRBJ1-1,TRBV4-1
TGTGCCAGCAGTTACTCGACAGGGAATCCCTACGAGCAGTACTTC,CASSYSTGNPYEQYF,few,TRBD1,TRBJ2-7,TRBV6-5
TGTGCCAGCAGGGGACAGGGGTTGAACACTGAAGCTTTCTTT,CASRGQGLNTEAFF,many,TRBD1,TRBJ1-1,TRBV12-3/TRBV12-4
TGCGCCAGCAGCACTGGACAGGGAAAGATCTACGAGCAGTACTTC,CASSTGQGKIYEQYF,few,TRBD1,TRBJ2-7,TRBV5-1
TGTGCCAGCAGCTTTTGGACTAGGTACAATGAGCAGTTCTTC,CASSFWTRYNEQFF,once,TRBD2,TRBJ2-1,TRBV5-4
TGCGCCAGCAGCGACCCGGGACGTTCCGACAATGAGCAGTTCTTC,CASSDPGRSDNEQFF,many,-,TRBJ2-1,TRBV5-1